The T cell receptor beta chain under discussion was sequenced for a study of beta chain features in type 1 diabetes. This clone was found a few times. Its matching antigen is unknown. Via CD45RO/CCR7/CD25/CD127/CD95/CD27, cells of the CD4+ naive, central memory, regulatory and stem cell-like memory subsets were sorted. The authors obtained over 95% purity in all sorted populations. Points from the study as a whole: VDJ junctions in type 1 diabetes patients carried more deletions and fewer insertions. Among all four CD4+ subsets, Type 1 diabetes patients had TCRB CDR3s that were moderately but significantly shorter. A PCR bias possibly favoring shorter templates would apply equally to patients and controls.

The V gene end was trimmed by 7 bases and the J gene end by 7 bases; junction bases not matched to a gene: 7. Germline V CDR1 and CDR2: SGHVS, FQNEAQ. The CDR3 is made up of 14 amino acids. What was sequenced were expressed TCRB transcripts, since all of the isolated RNA had been reverse transcribed. Measured with immunoSEQ multiplex PCR; TCRdb has only the in-frame clones, and not every one. The table records about 300,000 clones, roughly 13% of them present only once. This sequence joins TRBV7-8 and TRBJ2-1, with 10 bases identical to TRBD1. The sample taken for sequencing was naive CD4+ T cells from blood. The TCR sequence derives from a woman aged 18-30 years with type 1 diabetes. The CDR3 loop is CASKGDRGLNEQFF. The CDR3 nucleotides are TGTGCCAGCAAAGGGGACAGGGGATTAAATGAGCAGTTCTTC.